Described below is a single TCR beta chain sequence and its context. Its antigen remains unidentified. This sample was included in a study of blood T cells in healthy people across ages. The second PCR ran roughly 6 to 11 cycles with a sample-barcoded 5' primer and J-beta primers. Each CDR3 protein is one row after TCRdb ran MiXCR on the 5' RACE reads. Of 1,300,000 or so distinct CDR3 sequences in the sample, 55% to 75% were seen once. The study isolated at least 6.5 million PBMCs from each sample. Total RNA was extracted at no less than 6 micrograms per sample. Trimming cost V 0 bases and J 0 bases, with 12 bases left between them. CDR1 and CDR2 from the germline V gene are SGHTA and FQGNSA. The CDR3 has 17 amino acids. Points from the study as a whole: Both naive CD4+ cell counts and diversity were greater in long-lived donors than in aged donors.

Sequenced material: blood. The sequence derives from a man aged 18-30 years in good health. J is TRBJ2-1 and V is TRBV7-2; tentative D call: TRBD2 (6 bases). CDR3 in amino acids: CASSLAWDFRSYNEQFF. The CDR3 nucleotides read TGTGCCAGCAGCTTAGCGTGGGACTTTCGCTCCTACAATGAGCAGTTCTTC. The full variable domain, completed using reference TRBV7-2 and TRBJ2-1, is GAGVSQSPSNKVTEKGKDVELRCDPISGHTALYWYRQSLGQGLEFLIYFQGNSAPDKSGLPSDRFSAERTGGSVSTLTIQRTQQEDSAVYLCASSLAWDFRSYNEQFFGPGTRLTVL.